The sequence of this TCR beta chain was determined in a study of OX40 agonist ivuxolimab in advanced cancers. The repertoire was sequenced with immunoSEQ multiplex PCR; TCRdb's copy has only in-frame clones and lacks some. The sample lists approximately 59,000 clones, 84% occurring once. The CDR3 length is 13 residues. The J segment lost 8 bases and the V segment lost 5 bases, leaving 8 bases of the junction unmatched. Germline loops: CDR1 GTSNPN, CDR2 SVGIG (reference sequence). General study points: Mean expanded clone counts were higher in CD8+ than CD4+ T cells.

Of note for this clone: Its antigen remains unknown.

The chain couples TRBV30 to TRBJ1-4, with 7 bases lining up with TRBD1. Sequencing used CD4+ or CD8+ T cells sorted from blood, obtained in a trial of the OX40 agonist ivuxolimab. This TCR came from an adult with an advanced solid tumor such as melanoma, head and neck, liver or kidney cancer. The CDR3 nucleotides are TGTGCCTGGGCGACAGGGCATTGGGAAAAACTGTTTTTT. Amino acids: CAWATGHWEKLFF.